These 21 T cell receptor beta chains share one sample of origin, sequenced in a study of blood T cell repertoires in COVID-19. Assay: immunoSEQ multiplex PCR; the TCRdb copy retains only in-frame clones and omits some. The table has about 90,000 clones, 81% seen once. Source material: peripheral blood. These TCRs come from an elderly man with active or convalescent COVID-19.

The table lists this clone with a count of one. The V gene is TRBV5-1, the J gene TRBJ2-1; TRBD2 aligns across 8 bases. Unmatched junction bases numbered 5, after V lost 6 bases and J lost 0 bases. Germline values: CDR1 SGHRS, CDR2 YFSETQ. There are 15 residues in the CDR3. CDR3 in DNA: TGCGCCAGCACCATCGGGGGGGCCTCCTACAATGAGCAGTTCTTC. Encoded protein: CASTIGGASYNEQFF.

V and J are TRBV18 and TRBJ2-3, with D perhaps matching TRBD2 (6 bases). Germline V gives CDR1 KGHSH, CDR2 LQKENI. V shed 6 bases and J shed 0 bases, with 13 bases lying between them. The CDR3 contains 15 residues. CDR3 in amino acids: CASSLGLSSTDTQYF. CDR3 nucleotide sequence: TGTGCCAGCTCCCTTGGACTATCTAGCACAGATACGCAGTATTTT.

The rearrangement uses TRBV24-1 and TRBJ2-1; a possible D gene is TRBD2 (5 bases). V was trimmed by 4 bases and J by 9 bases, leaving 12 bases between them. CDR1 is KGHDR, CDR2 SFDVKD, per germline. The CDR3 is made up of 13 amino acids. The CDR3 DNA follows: TGTGCCACCAGTGACCCGCCGGGGATTGAGCAGTTCTTC. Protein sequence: CATSDPPGIEQFF.

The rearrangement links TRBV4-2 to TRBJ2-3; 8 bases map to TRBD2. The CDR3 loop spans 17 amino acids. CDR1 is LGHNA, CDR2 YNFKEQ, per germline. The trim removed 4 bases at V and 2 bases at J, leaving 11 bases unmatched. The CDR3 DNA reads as TGTGCCAGCAGCCCGACCGGCGGGGGGAAGCCCACAGATACGCAGTATTTT. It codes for CASSPTGGGKPTDTQYF.

This CDR3 reads CASSELGGGLNTF. Here the CDR3 DNA reads TGTGCCAGCAGTGAATTGGGCGGAGGGTTGAACACCTTC. The rearrangement uses TRBV25-1 and TRBJ1-2; D not certain. CDR3 length: 13 amino acids. Trimming shortened V by 1 base and J by 12 bases, and 15 bases separated the two germline ends. The V gene's germline CDR1 is MGHDK and CDR2 SYGVNS.

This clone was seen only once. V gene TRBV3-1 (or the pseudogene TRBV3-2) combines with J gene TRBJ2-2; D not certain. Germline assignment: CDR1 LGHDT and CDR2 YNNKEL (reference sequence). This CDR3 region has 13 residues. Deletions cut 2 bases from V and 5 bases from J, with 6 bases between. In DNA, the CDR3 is TGTGCCAGCAGCCAAATGTTAACCGGGGAGCTGTTTTTT. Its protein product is CASSQMLTGELFF.

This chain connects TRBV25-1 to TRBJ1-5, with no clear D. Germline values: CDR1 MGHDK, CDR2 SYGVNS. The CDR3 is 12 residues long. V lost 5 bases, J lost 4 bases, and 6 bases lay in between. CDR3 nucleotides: TGTGCCAGCAGTACGGGGAATCAGCCCCAGCATTTT. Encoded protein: CASSTGNQPQHF. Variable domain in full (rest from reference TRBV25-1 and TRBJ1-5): EADIYQTPRYLVIGTGKKITLECSQTMGHDKMYWYQQDPGMELHLIHYSYGVNSTEKGDLSSESTVSRIRTEHFPLTLESARPSHTSQYLCASSTGNQPQHFGDGTRLSIL.

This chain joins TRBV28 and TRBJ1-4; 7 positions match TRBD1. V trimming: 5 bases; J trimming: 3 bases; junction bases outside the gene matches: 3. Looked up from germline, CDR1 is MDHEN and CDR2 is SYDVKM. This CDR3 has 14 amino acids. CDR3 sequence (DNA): TGTGCCAGCAGTGCAGGGGGATCTAATGAAAAACTGTTTTTT. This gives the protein CASSAGGSNEKLFF.

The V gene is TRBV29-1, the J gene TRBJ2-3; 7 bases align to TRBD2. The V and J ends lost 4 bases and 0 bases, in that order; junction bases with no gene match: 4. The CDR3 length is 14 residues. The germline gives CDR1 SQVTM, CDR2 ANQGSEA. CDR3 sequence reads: CSVAGGKSTDTQYF. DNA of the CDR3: TGCAGCGTTGCGGGGGGTAAAAGCACAGATACGCAGTATTTT.

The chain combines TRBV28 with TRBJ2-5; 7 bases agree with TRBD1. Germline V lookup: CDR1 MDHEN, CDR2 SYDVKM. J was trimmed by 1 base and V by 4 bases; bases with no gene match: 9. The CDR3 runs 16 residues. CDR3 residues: CASSSPSRDSQETQYF. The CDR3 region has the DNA TGTGCCAGCAGTTCGCCATCCCGGGACAGCCAAGAGACCCAGTACTTC.

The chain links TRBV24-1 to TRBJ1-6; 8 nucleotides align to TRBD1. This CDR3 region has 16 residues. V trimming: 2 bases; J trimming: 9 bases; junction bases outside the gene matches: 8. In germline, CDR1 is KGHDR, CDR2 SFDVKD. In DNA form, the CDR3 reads TGTGCCACCAGTGATTCCCGGCAGGGGGCGAGTTCACCCCTCCACTTT. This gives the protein CATSDSRQGASSPLHF.

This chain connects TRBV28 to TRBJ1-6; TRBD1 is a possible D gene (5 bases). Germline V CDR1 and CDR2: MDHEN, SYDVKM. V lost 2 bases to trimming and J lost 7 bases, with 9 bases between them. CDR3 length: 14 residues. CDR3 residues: CASSLGRVNSPLHF. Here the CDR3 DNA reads TGTGCCAGCAGTTTAGGCAGGGTAAATTCACCCCTCCACTTT. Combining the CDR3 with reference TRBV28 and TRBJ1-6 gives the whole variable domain DVKVTQSSRYLVKRTGEKVFLECVQDMDHENMFWYRQDPGLGLRLIYFSYDVKMKEKGDIPEGYSVSREKKERFSLILESASTNQTSMYLCASSLGRVNSPLHFGNGTRLTVT.

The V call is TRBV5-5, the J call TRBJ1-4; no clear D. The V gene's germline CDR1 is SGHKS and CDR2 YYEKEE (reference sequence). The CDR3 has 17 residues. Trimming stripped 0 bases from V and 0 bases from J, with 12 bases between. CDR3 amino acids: CASSLGLDLATNEKLFF. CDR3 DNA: TGTGCCAGCAGCTTGGGGTTAGATCTAGCAACTAATGAAAAACTGTTTTTT.

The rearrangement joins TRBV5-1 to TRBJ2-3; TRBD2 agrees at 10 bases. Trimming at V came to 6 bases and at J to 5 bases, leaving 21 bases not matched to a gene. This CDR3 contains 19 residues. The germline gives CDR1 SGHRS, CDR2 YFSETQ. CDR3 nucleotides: TGCGCCAGCACGGCGAGGACTAGCGGCCACCTACCAGGAGGAGATACGCAGTATTTT. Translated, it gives CASTARTSGHLPGGDTQYF.

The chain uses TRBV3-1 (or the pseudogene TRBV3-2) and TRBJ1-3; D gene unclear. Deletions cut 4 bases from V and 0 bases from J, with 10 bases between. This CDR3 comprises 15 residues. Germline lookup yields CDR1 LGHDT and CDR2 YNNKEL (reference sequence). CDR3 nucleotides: TGTGCCAGCAGCCTTACAGCCTACTCTGGAAACACCATATATTTT. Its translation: CASSLTAYSGNTIYF.

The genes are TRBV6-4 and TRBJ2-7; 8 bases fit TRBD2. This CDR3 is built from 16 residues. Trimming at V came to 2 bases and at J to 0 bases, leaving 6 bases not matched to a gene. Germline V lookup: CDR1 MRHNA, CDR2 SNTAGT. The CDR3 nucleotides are TGTGCCAGCAGTGACCTACTAGCGGAAAGCTCCTACGAGCAGTACTTC. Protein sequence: CASSDLLAESSYEQYF.

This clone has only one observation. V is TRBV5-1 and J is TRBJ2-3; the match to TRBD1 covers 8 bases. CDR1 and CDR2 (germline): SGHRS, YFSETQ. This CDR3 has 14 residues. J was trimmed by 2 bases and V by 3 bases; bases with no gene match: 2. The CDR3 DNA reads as TGCGCCAGCAGCTGGGGACAGGTCACAGATACGCAGTATTTT. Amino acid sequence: CASSWGQVTDTQYF.

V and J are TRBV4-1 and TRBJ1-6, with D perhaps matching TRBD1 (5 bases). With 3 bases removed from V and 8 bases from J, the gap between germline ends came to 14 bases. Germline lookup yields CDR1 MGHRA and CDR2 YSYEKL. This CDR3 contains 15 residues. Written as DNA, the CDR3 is TGCGCCAGCAGCCAGACACCGGACAAAGATTCACCCCTCCACTTT. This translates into CASSQTPDKDSPLHF.

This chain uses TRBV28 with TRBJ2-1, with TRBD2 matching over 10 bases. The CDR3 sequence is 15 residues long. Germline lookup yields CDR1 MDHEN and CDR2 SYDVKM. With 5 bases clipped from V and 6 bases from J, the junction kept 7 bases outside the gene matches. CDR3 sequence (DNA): TGTGCCAGCAGTAATAAGCGGGGGGGCGGCAATGAGCAGTTCTTC. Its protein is CASSNKRGGGNEQFF.

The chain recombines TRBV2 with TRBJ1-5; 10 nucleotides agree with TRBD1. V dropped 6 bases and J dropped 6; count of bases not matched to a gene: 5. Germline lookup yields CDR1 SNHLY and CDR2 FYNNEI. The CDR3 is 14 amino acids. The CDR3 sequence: CASSGTGVFQPQHF. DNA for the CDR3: TGTGCCAGCAGCGGGACAGGGGTATTTCAGCCCCAGCATTTT.

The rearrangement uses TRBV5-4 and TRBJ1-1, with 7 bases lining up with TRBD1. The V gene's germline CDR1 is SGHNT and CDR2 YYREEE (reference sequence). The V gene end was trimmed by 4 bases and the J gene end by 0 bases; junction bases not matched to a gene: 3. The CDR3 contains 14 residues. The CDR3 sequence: CASSTGQLNTEAFF. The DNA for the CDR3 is TGTGCCAGCAGCACGGGACAGCTGAACACTGAAGCTTTCTTT. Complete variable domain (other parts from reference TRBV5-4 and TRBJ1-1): ETGVTQSPTHLIKTRGQQVTLRCSSQSGHNTVSWYQQALGQGPQFIFQYYREEENGRGNFPPRFSGLQFPNYSSELNVNALELDDSALYLCASSTGQLNTEAFFGQGTRLTVV.